Sequencing of this T cell receptor (beta chain) was carried out in a study of OX40 agonist ivuxolimab in advanced cancers. Study details: Patients with hepatocellular carcinoma, melanoma, renal cell or head and neck cancer made up the dose-escalation patients. Those enrolled were around 87% male, with a mean age of about 66 years and ages from 23 to 79.

The V end was cut by 3 bases, the J end by 7 bases, with 10 bases between. This CDR3 has 13 amino acids. CDR1 is SNHLY, CDR2 FYNNEI, per germline. Assay: immunoSEQ multiplex PCR; the TCRdb copy retains only in-frame clones and omits some. The table lists under 90,000 clones, roughly 91% of them singletons, with roughly an eighth in the top ten. This sequence originates from an adult with an advanced solid tumor such as melanoma, head and neck, liver or kidney cancer. Sequences were derived from CD4+ or CD8+ T cells sorted from blood, sampled in a trial of the OX40 agonist ivuxolimab. The rearrangement links TRBV2 to TRBJ1-5; D is perhaps TRBD1 (5 bases). The CDR3 spells CASSDQGGQPQHF. CDR3 coding DNA: TGTGCCAGCAGTGACCAGGGAGGCCAGCCCCAGCATTTT.